This T cell receptor beta chain emerged from a study of cytomegalovirus exposure and HLA in healthy donors. At the level of the study: Unique TCR beta sequences numbering some 110 million came from roughly 180 million T cells in an earlier analysis. HLA-typed donors were the source of about 85 million unique TCRs, which an early data release held.

Germline CDR1 SGDLS, CDR2 YYNGEE. This CDR3 region has 15 residues. The V and J ends lost 3 bases and 1 base, in that order; junction bases with no gene match: 3. PCR used 60 Vbeta primers and 13 Jbeta primers. Method: immunoSEQ multiplex PCR; TCRdb's copy keeps in-frame clones and lacks some. The table has some 140,000 clones, 79% seen once. Source material: PBMCs. The TCR originated in a man between 25 and 39 years old in good health and CMV-seropositive. The chain joins TRBV9 to TRBJ2-5; 10 bases match TRBD2. The CDR3 here is CASSDLAGGQETQYF. CDR3 in DNA: TGTGCCAGCAGCGATTTAGCGGGGGGCCAAGAGACCCAGTACTTC.